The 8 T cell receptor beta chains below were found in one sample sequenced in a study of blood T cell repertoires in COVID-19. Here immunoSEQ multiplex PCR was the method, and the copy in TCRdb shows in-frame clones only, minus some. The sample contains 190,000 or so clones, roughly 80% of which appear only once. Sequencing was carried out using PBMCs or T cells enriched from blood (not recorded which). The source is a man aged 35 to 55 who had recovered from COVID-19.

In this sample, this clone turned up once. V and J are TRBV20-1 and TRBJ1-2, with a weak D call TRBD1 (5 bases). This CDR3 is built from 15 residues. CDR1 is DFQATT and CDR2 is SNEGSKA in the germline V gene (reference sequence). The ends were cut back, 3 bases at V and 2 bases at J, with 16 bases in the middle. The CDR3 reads CSASRQGKTNYGYTF. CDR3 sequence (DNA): TGCAGTGCTAGTAGGCAGGGAAAAACGAACTATGGCTACACCTTC.

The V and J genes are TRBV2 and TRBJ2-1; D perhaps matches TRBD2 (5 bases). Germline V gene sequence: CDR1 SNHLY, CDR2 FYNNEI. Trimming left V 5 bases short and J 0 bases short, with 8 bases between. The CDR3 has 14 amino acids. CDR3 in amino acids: CASSRDSSYNEQFF. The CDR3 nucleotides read TGTGCCAGCAGTCGGGATAGCTCCTACAATGAGCAGTTCTTC.

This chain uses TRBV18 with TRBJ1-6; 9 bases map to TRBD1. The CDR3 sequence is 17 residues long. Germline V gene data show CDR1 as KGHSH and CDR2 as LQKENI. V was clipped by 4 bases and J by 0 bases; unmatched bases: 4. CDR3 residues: CASSLDRGSSYNSPLHF. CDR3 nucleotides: TGTGCCAGCTCACTGGACAGGGGCAGCTCCTATAATTCACCCCTCCACTTT.

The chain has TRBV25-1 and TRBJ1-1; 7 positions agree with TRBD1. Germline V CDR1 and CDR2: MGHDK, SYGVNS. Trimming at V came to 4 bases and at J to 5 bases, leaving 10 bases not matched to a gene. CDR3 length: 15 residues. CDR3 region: CASSGVGRGDTEAFF. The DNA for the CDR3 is TGTGCCAGCAGTGGGGTAGGCAGGGGGGATACTGAAGCTTTCTTT.

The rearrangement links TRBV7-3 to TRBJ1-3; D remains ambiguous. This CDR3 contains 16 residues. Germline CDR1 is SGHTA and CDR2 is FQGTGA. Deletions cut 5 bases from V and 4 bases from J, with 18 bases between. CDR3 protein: CASSLESAGKGNTIYF. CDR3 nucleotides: TGTGCCAGCAGCCTAGAAAGCGCGGGGAAGGGAAACACCATATATTTT. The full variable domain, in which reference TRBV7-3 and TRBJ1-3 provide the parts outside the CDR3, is GAGVSQTPSNKVTEKGKYVELRCDPISGHTALYWYRQSLGQGPEFLIYFQGTGAADDSGLPNDRFFAVRPEGSVSTLKIQRTERGDSAVYLCASSLESAGKGNTIYFGEGSWLTVV.

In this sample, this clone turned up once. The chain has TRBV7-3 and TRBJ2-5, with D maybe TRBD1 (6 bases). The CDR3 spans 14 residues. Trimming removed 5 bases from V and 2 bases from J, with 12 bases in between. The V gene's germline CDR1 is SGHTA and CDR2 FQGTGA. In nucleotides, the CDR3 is TGTGCCAGCAGCCCGGACAGCCGGCAAGAGACCCAGTACTTC. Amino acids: CASSPDSRQETQYF.

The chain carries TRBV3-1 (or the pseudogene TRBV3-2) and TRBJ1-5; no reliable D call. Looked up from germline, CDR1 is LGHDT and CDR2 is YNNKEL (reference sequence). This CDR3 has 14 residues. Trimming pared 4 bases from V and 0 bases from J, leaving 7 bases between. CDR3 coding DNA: TGTGCCAGCAGCCGAGCTTATAGCAATCAGCCCCAGCATTTT. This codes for CASSRAYSNQPQHF.

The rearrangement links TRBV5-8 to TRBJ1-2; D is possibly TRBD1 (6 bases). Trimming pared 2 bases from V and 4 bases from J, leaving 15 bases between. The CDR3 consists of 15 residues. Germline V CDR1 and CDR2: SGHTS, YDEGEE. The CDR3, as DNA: TGTGCCAGCAGCTTTTTGCCCGACAGGCTCTATGGCTACACCTTC. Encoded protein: CASSFLPDRLYGYTF. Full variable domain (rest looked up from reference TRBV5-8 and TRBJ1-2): EAGVTQSPTHLIKTRGQQATLRCSPISGHTSVYWYQQALGLGLQFLLWYDEGEERNRGNFPPRFSGRQFPNYSSELNVNALELEDSALYLCASSFLPDRLYGYTFGSGTRLTVV.